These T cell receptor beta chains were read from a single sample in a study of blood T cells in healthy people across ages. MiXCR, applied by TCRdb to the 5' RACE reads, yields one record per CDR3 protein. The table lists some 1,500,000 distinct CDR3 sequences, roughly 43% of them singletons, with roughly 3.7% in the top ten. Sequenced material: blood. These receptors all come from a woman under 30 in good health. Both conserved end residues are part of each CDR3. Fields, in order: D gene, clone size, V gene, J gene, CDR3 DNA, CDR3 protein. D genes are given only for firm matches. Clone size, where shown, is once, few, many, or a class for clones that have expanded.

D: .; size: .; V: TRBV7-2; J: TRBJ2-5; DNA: TGTGCCAGCAGCTTAGTAGTAGGCGGGGTCGGACGCGCCTGGGTGACCCAGTACTTC; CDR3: CASSLVVGGVGRAWVTQYF
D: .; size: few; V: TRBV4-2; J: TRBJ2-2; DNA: TGTGCCAGCAGCCTACGGACTCTCGACACCGGGGAGCTGTTTTTT; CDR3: CASSLRTLDTGELFF
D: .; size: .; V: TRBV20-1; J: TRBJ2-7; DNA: TGCAGTGCTAGGGGGCCCCTCGGGGAGTCACTTACCTACTTCTACGAGCAGTACTTC; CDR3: CSARGPLGESLTYFYEQYF
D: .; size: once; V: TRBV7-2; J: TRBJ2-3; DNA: TGTGCCAGCAGCTCCCGAGTGCGGGCTAGCACAGATACGCAGTATTTT; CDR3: CASSSRVRASTDTQYF
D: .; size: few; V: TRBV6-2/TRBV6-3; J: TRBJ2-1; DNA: TGTGCCAGCCGGTATAGCGGCTCCTACAATGAGCAGTTCTTC; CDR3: CASRYSGSYNEQFF
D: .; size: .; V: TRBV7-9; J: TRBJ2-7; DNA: TGTGCCAGCAGCCATACATGGGGGAGAGGCGAGCAGTACTTC; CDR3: CASSHTWGRGEQYF
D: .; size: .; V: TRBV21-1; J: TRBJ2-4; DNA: TGTGCCAGCAGCATCCTCTTACACATTCAGTACTTC; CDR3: CASSILLHIQYF
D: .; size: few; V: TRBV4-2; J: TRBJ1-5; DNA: TGTGCCAGCAGCCAAGTAGCTGGTGGTCAGCCCCAGCATTTT; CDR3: CASSQVAGGQPQHF
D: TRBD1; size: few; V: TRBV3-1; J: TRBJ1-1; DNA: TGTGCCAGCCGGGACAGGGCAAGGGACACTGAAGCTTTCTTT; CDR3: CASRDRARDTEAFF
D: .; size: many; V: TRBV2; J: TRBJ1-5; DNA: TGTGCCAGCAGTCGAGAGAGCAATCAGCCCCAGCATTTT; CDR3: CASSRESNQPQHF
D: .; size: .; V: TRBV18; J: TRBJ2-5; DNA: TGTGCCAGCTCACCACCTAAACCGGTCCAAGAGACCCAGTACTTC; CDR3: CASSPPKPVQETQYF
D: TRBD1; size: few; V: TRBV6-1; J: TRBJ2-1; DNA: TGTGCCAGCAGTGCAACAGGGGGTCAGGGGGCCTACAATGAGCAGTTCTTC; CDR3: CASSATGGQGAYNEQFF
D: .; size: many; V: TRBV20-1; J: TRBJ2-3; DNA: TGCAGTGCTAGAGATCTGCGTGGCCCAGATACGCAGTATTTT; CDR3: CSARDLRGPDTQYF
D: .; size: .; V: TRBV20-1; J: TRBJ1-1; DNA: TGCAGTGTGAGGGGGTTTGAAGCTTTCTTT; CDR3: CSVRGFEAFF
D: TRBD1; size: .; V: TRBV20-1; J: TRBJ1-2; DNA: TGCAGTGCTACGTCCGGGACAGGATATCTCCCCACCTTC; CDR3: CSATSGTGYLPTF
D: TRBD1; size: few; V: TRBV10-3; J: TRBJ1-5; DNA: TGTGCCATCAGTGAGTCAACAGGGGGCTCCTGGGGCCATCAGCCCCAGCATTTT; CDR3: CAISESTGGSWGHQPQHF
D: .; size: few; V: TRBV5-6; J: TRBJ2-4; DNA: TGTGCCAGCAGCTTAGGCGGGGCGCTAGCCAAAAACATTCAGTACTTC; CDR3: CASSLGGALAKNIQYF
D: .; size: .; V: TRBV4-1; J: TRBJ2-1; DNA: TGCGCCAGCAGCCAATACGACAATGAGCAGTTCTTC; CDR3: CASSQYDNEQFF
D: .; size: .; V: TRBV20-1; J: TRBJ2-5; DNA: TGCAGTGCTAGTAGACATTGGGAGGTGTACTTC; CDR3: CSASRHWEVYF
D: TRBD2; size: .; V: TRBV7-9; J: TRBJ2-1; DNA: TGTGCCAGCAGCCCGGGGGTTGCGGGAGGTATAAATAAGCAGTTCTTC; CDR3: CASSPGVAGGINKQFF